These T cell receptor beta chains were read from a single sample in a study of T cell changes during pregnancy in multiple sclerosis. Here immunoSEQ multiplex PCR was the method, and the copy in TCRdb shows in-frame clones only, minus some. Of approximately 15,000 clones listed, roughly 84% are singletons. The sequences come from CD8+ T cells from peripheral blood mononuclear cells, collected in the third trimester of pregnancy. The receptors here all came from a female donor in good health, enrolled as a control in a pregnancy study. CDR3s include the opening cysteine and the closing phenylalanine or tryptophan. D genes are given only for firm matches. The listing skips clone size in some rows; elsewhere it reads once, few, many or a size class.

CASSSSRLAGGPFNEQYF TGTGCCAGCAGCTCTAGCCGACTAGCGGGAGGGCCTTTCAACGAGCAGTACTTC TRBJ2-7 - TRBD2 TRBV11-1
CASSREGRGGDEQFF TGTGCCAGCAGCCGGGAGGGCAGGGGGGGCGATGAGCAGTTCTTC TRBJ2-1 once - TRBV9
CASSAVVQGEQYF TGTGCCAGCAGCGCCGTAGTCCAGGGCGAGCAGTACTTC TRBJ2-7 - - TRBV9
CASSLALAGVGIETQYF TGTGCCAGCAGCTTGGCGCTAGCGGGGGTCGGGATTGAGACCCAGTACTTC TRBJ2-5 - TRBD2 TRBV5-6
CASSLRGTSGYNEQFF TGTGCCAGCAGCTTACGGGGGACTAGCGGGTACAATGAGCAGTTCTTC TRBJ2-1 - TRBD2 TRBV13
CASSAGTEAFF TGTGCCAGCAGTGCGGGGACTGAAGCTTTCTTT TRBJ1-1 - - TRBV27
CASSYETNYGYTF TGTGCCAGCAGTTACGAGACTAACTATGGCTACACCTTC TRBJ1-2 - - TRBV6-5
CASTSETGSNTGELFF TGTGCCAGCACCTCCGAAACAGGGTCAAACACCGGGGAGCTGTTTTTT TRBJ2-2 - - TRBV5-6
CASSDGSGGGTDTQYF TGTGCCAGCAGTGACGGGTCGGGGGGAGGCACAGATACGCAGTATTTT TRBJ2-3 - TRBD2 TRBV6-4
CASSRVIARLYEQYF TGCGCCAGCAGCCGCGTGATTGCCCGGTTGTACGAGCAGTACTTC TRBJ2-7 - - TRBV4-1
CASSQEVTRMTDTQYF TGTGCCAGCAGCCAAGAGGTGACGCGGATGACAGATACGCAGTATTTT TRBJ2-3 few - TRBV14
CASSLTRQVPRDEKLFF TGTGCCAGCAGCTTGACCCGACAGGTTCCCAGGGATGAAAAACTGTTTTTT TRBJ1-4 - - TRBV7-2
CASSIGGTGAEAFF TGTGCCAGTAGTATAGGAGGGACAGGGGCTGAAGCTTTCTTT TRBJ1-1 few TRBD1 TRBV19
CASSYGTNYGYTF TGTGCCAGCAGTTACGGGACTAACTATGGCTACACCTTC TRBJ1-2 - - TRBV27
CASSVATVRLNTEAFF TGTGCCAGCAGCGTAGCGACAGTAAGACTGAACACTGAAGCTTTCTTT TRBJ1-1 once - TRBV9
CASSVGLAGRTGELFF TGTGCCAGCAGCGTCGGACTAGCGGGGAGGACCGGGGAGCTGTTTTTT TRBJ2-2 - TRBD2 TRBV9
CASSLGWDEGADSPLHF TGTGCCAGCAGCTTGGGCTGGGATGAGGGGGCGGATTCACCCCTCCACTTT TRBJ1-6 - TRBD1 TRBV5-4
CASSSQGQPQHF TGTGCCAGCAGCTCACAGGGTCAGCCCCAGCATTTT TRBJ1-5 - - TRBV5-6
CASSQEFGDFYEQYF TGTGCCAGCAGCCAAGAGTTTGGGGACTTTTACGAGCAGTACTTC TRBJ2-7 - - TRBV5-4
CSVEDTTATYEQYF TGCAGCGTTGAAGATACGACAGCCACCTACGAGCAGTACTTC TRBJ2-7 - - TRBV29-1
CASSHPAGAGTDTQYF TGCGCCAGCAGCCACCCAGCGGGGGCTGGCACAGATACGCAGTATTTT TRBJ2-3 - TRBD2 TRBV4-3
CASSALTGTNNEQFF TGTGCCAGCAGCGCCCTAACCGGGACTAACAATGAGCAGTTCTTC TRBJ2-1 - TRBD2 TRBV9